A single sample gave rise to the 32 T cell receptor beta chains below, sequenced in a study of T cells in Graves' hyperthyroidism and ophthalmopathy. Amplification yielded TCR beta CDR3 regions, with RNA transcripts as the source. First-round RT-PCR targeting the TCR CDR3 was performed with the HTBI primer set. TCRdb reanalysed the multiplex PCR reads using MiXCR and keeps one entry per CDR3 protein. In the table there are about 700,000 distinct CDR3 sequences, approximately 14% of which are singletons. Source material: blood. The receptors shown here come from a woman aged 18-29 years with Graves' hyperthyroidism.

The chain is built from TRBV19 and TRBJ2-1; 9 nucleotides agree with TRBD2. Germline V gene data show CDR1 as LNHDA and CDR2 as SQIVND (reference sequence). There are 15 residues in the CDR3. V gave up 5 bases and J gave up 9 bases; unmatched junction bases: 11. The CDR3 DNA reads TGTGCCAGTAGTGTCCCATCCGGCGGGAGGGGTGAGCAGTTCTTC. Amino acid sequence: CASSVPSGGRGEQFF. Using reference TRBV19 and TRBJ2-1 for the parts outside the CDR3, the full variable domain is DGGITQSPKYLFRKEGQNVTLSCEQNLNHDAMYWYRQDPGQGLRLIYYSQIVNDFQKGDIAEGYSVSREKKESFPLTVTSAQKNPTAFYLCASSVPSGGRGEQFFGPGTRLTVL.

With respect to this clonotype: Sequence at one end of the junction differs from germline and may be a read error. The chain uses TRBV2 and TRBJ2-5; TRBD1 or TRBD2 may be the D gene (5 bases each). This CDR3 has 15 residues. The germline CDR1 and CDR2 sequences are SNHLY and FYNNEI. The CDR3 nucleotides are TGTGCCAGCAGGTCAGGGACCCTAAACCAGGAGACCCAGTACTTC. It specifies CASRSGTLNQETQYF.

This clonotype was seen many times. J is TRBJ2-1 and V is TRBV6-5; 9 nucleotides agree with TRBD1. The CDR3 consists of 16 residues. The V gene's germline CDR1 is MNHEY and CDR2 SVGAGI. Trimming cost V 2 bases and J 5 bases; bases outside gene matches: 7. The CDR3 spells CASSYPSDRGDNEQFF. In DNA, the CDR3 is TGTGCCAGCAGTTACCCATCGGACAGGGGCGACAATGAGCAGTTCTTC.

This clonotype was counted between two and nine times. The chain carries TRBV6-2 or TRBV6-3 and TRBJ1-1; D remains ambiguous. The V end lost 2 bases, the J end lost 0 bases, and 7 bases lay between the germline ends. CDR1 and CDR2 from the germline V gene are MNHEY and SVGEGT. This CDR3 is built from 14 residues. The DNA of the CDR3 is TGTGCCAGCAGTTACCCACTGATGAACACTGAAGCTTTCTTT. It yields the protein CASSYPLMNTEAFF.

Comment on this clonotype: An end of the junction does not agree with germline; a read error may underlie this. CDR3 residues: CAGRSLGQGIGYTF. CDR3 coding DNA: TGTGCCGGCAGATCCCTCGGACAGGGTATCGGCTACACCTTC. The J gene is TRBJ1-2, the V gene TRBV6-2 or TRBV6-3, with TRBD1 matching over 8 bases. The CDR3 covers 14 residues. Germline V gene lookup returns CDR1 MNHEY and CDR2 SVGEGT.

The V and J genes are TRBV7-9 and TRBJ2-1; no definite D call. The CDR3 runs to 12 residues. The germline V and J ends were trimmed by 4 bases and 5 bases, with 6 bases remaining between them. Germline assignment: CDR1 SEHNR and CDR2 FQNEAQ (reference sequence). CDR3 sequence reads: CASSSYDNEQFF. CDR3 coding DNA: TGTGCCAGCAGCTCATACGACAATGAGCAGTTCTTC.

This clonotype was recorded many times. The CDR3 spells CASSYGGRAYEQYF. The CDR3 DNA is TGTGCCAGCAGTTATGGGGGGAGGGCCTACGAGCAGTACTTC. The rearrangement uses TRBV6-5 and TRBJ2-7; 7 bases line up with TRBD2. Losses at the gene ends were 3 bases for V and 2 bases for J; bases not matched to a gene: 4. The CDR3 is 14 residues long. Germline CDR1 reads MNHEY; CDR2 reads SVGAGI.

This clonotype turned up a few times. The J gene is TRBJ2-1, the V gene TRBV15; TRBD2 agrees at 10 bases. Germline V CDR1 and CDR2: LNHNV, YYDKDF (reference sequence). The CDR3 runs to 18 residues. The V gene end was trimmed by 0 bases and the J gene end by 2 bases; junction bases not matched to a gene: 7. The CDR3 nucleotides read TGTGCCACCAGCAGAGATTGGAAGCGGGAGGGCCCCTACAATGAGCAGTTCTTC. Its protein is CATSRDWKREGPYNEQFF.

This clonotype came up many times. The gene calls are TRBV25-1 and TRBJ1-1; TRBD1 aligns across 9 bases. V lost 4 bases to trimming and J lost 0 bases; unmatched junction nucleotides: 12. Germline V gene data show CDR1 as MGHDK and CDR2 as SYGVNS. The CDR3 consists of 18 residues. This chain's CDR3 is CASSGLGQGGFLNTEAFF. Written as DNA, the CDR3 is TGTGCCAGCAGTGGCCTGGGACAGGGAGGGTTCTTGAACACTGAAGCTTTCTTT.

Comment on this clonotype: A read error may explain this, as a much larger clone is one base away. The chain joins TRBV27 to TRBJ2-7; 8 bases fit TRBD2. Germline V gene data show CDR1 as MNHEY and CDR2 as SMNVEV (reference sequence). The CDR3 is made up of 16 amino acids. Here the CDR3 DNA reads TGTGCCTGCAGTTTATCCCCAGCGGGAGTGGGTTTCGAGCAGTACTTC. Protein: CACSLSPAGVGFEQYF.

The chain links TRBV7-9 to TRBJ2-5; 7 bases agree with TRBD1. V was pared by 6 bases and J by 7 bases, with 8 bases of the junction left unmatched. Germline V lookup: CDR1 SEHNR, CDR2 FQNEAQ (reference sequence). The CDR3 loop spans 13 amino acids. CDR3 coding DNA: TGTGCCAGCAGGGCAAGGGACAGACTGACCCAGTACTTC. Translated: CASRARDRLTQYF.

This clonotype was recorded a few times. V is TRBV29-1 and J is TRBJ1-2; D unresolved. Germline V lookup: CDR1 SQVTM, CDR2 ANQGSEA. The CDR3 extends over 13 amino acids. V lost 3 bases to trimming and J lost 3 bases, with 11 bases between them. The CDR3 bases are TGCAGCGTTGAGTCTGGCCGTGACTATGGCTACACCTTC. Encoded protein: CSVESGRDYGYTF.

This clonotype has ten or more counts. The V call is TRBV7-2, the J call TRBJ2-3, with a tentative D call TRBD2 (6 bases). The CDR3 runs to 17 residues. The V end was cut by 2 bases, the J end by 6 bases, with 21 bases between. Germline V gene lookup returns CDR1 SGHTA and CDR2 FQGNSA. This CDR3 is CASSLRMAGTRLDTQYF. The CDR3 nucleotides are TGTGCCAGCAGCTTAAGAATGGCGGGAACCCGCCTCGATACGCAGTATTTT.

This chain connects TRBV4-3 to TRBJ2-3, with 10 nucleotides matching TRBD2. This CDR3 comprises 17 residues. With 4 bases clipped from V and 5 bases from J, the junction kept 12 bases outside the gene matches. The V gene's germline CDR1 is LGHNA and CDR2 YSLEER. CDR3: CASSPSAGGPSLDTQYF. The CDR3 DNA reads TGCGCCAGCAGCCCATCAGCGGGAGGGCCGTCATTAGATACGCAGTATTTT.

V is TRBV7-2 and J is TRBJ2-7, with D possibly being TRBD2 (7 bases). Germline lookup yields CDR1 SGHTA and CDR2 FQGNSA. The CDR3 spans 16 residues. Deletions cut 5 bases from V and 2 bases from J, with 19 bases between. CDR3 nucleotides: TGTGCCAGCAGCCCCGAGGGGGGGGGATATCCCTACGAGCAGTACTTC. Encoded protein: CASSPEGGGYPYEQYF.

This clonotype was counted ten times or more. This sequence joins TRBV6-5 and TRBJ2-7, with TRBD1 matching 9 bases. Per the germline V gene, CDR1 is MNHEY and CDR2 is SVGAGI. CDR3 size: 14 residues. V lost 2 bases to trimming and J lost 5 bases; unmatched junction nucleotides: 4. The CDR3 DNA sequence: TGTGCCAGCAGTTACCGGGACAGGGAACACGAGCAGTACTTC. It is translated as CASSYRDREHEQYF.

The V gene is TRBV18, the J gene TRBJ2-6; D gene unclear. Germline lookup yields CDR1 KGHSH and CDR2 LQKENI. The CDR3 spans 18 residues. Trimming cost V 3 bases and J 0 bases, with 15 bases left between them. CDR3 region: CASSPLLDVTSGANVLTF. In DNA, the CDR3 is TGTGCCAGCTCACCCCTCCTCGACGTGACCTCTGGGGCCAACGTCCTGACTTTC.

The rearrangement joins TRBV24-1 to TRBJ2-2; D is uncertain. This CDR3 is 11 amino acids long. Trimming took 5 bases from V and 8 from J, leaving 5 bases between them. Germline-derived CDR1 and CDR2 are KGHDR and SFDVKD. CDR3 nucleotides: TGTGCCACCAGTGGGTCGGGGGAGCTGTTTTTT. Translated: CATSGSGELFF.

This clonotype has a handful of counts. This sequence joins TRBV13 and TRBJ2-2, with a possible D match to TRBD2 (5 bases). V lost 3 bases and J 7 bases, leaving 12 bases between the germline ends. CDR3 length: 14 amino acids. Per the germline V gene, CDR1 is PRHDT and CDR2 is FYEKMQ (reference sequence). The CDR3 DNA follows: TGTGCCAGCAGCTTTGAGGGTCGTGGCGGGGAGCTGTTTTTT. It yields the protein CASSFEGRGGELFF.

A few counts support this clonotype. The gene calls are TRBV24-1 and TRBJ2-5; 7 bases align to TRBD1. Per the germline V gene, CDR1 is KGHDR and CDR2 is SFDVKD. This CDR3 region has 14 residues. Trimming cost V 4 bases and J 5 bases; bases outside gene matches: 6. In DNA form, the CDR3 reads TGTGCCACCAGTGAGACGACAGGGCGGGAGACCCAGTACTTC. It encodes CATSETTGRETQYF.

In this sample, this clonotype turned up a few times. No DNA is shown, since the ends of the CDR3 on it are uncertain; the CDR3 is the one TCRdb lists. The CDR3 spells CASSVATGSQAAYNEQSF. This chain joins TRBV9 and TRBJ2-1; no check of the table's D call, TRBD2, against the DNA was made. CDR1 SGDLS and CDR2 YYNGEE come from the germline V gene. Termini included, the CDR3 measures 18 amino acids.

This clonotype was counted many times. The chain employs TRBV7-2 and TRBJ2-2; D gene uncertain. V gave up 3 bases and J gave up 4 bases, with 6 bases separating them. Germline V lookup: CDR1 SGHTA, CDR2 FQGNSA. The CDR3 spans 13 residues. The CDR3 DNA reads TGTGCCAGCAGCTTGAGGATCACCGGGGAGCTGTTTTTT. Translating it yields CASSLRITGELFF.

V usage is TRBV29-1 and J usage is TRBJ2-3, with 14 bases that match TRBD2. The germline V gene has CDR1 SQVTM and CDR2 ANQGSEA. The V and J ends lost 7 bases and 4 bases, in that order; junction bases with no gene match: 7. CDR3 length equals 15 residues. CDR3 protein: CSAEGGLAGADTQYF. CDR3 nucleotides: TGCAGCGCTGAGGGGGGACTAGCGGGAGCAGATACGCAGTATTTT.

This clonotype was seen more than once but under ten times. The chain is built from TRBV3-1 and TRBJ2-3, with D uncertain. In germline, CDR1 is LGHDT, CDR2 YNNKEL (reference sequence). This CDR3 has 12 amino acids. V lost 1 base and J lost 7, with 6 bases in between. CDR3 in amino acids: CASSQGGNTQYF. The CDR3 DNA sequence: TGTGCCAGCAGCCAAGGGGGAAATACGCAGTATTTT.

J is TRBJ1-5 and V is TRBV5-5; D is unclear. Trimming left V 1 base short and J 1 base short, with 12 bases between. This CDR3 is built from 16 residues. Germline CDR1 is SGHKS and CDR2 is YYEKEE (reference sequence). CDR3 region: CASSLTDWPSNQPQHF. The CDR3, as DNA: TGTGCCAGCAGCTTGACCGACTGGCCGAGCAATCAGCCCCAGCATTTT.

This chain connects TRBV28 to TRBJ2-2, with D uncertain. The V gene's germline CDR1 is MDHEN and CDR2 SYDVKM. The CDR3 totals 15 residues. V was pared by 4 bases and J by 1 base, with 10 bases between. DNA for the CDR3: TGTGCCAGCAGTTCTCCGGGTCAGAACACCGGGGAGCTGTTTTTT. It is translated as CASSSPGQNTGELFF. Using reference TRBV28 and TRBJ2-2 for the parts outside the CDR3, the full variable domain is DVKVTQSSRYLVKRTGEKVFLECVQDMDHENMFWYRQDPGLGLRLIYFSYDVKMKEKGDIPEGYSVSREKKERFSLILESASTNQTSMYLCASSSPGQNTGELFFGEGSRLTVL.

This clonotype was seen at least ten times. The genes are TRBV10-3 and TRBJ2-2, with D possibly matching TRBD2 (6 bases). This CDR3 has 15 amino acids. Per the germline V gene, CDR1 is ENHRY and CDR2 is SYGVKD. V lost 4 bases and J lost 5, with 14 bases in between. The CDR3 sequence: CAISVELARTGELFF. Written as DNA, the CDR3 is TGTGCCATCAGTGTGGAGCTAGCGAGGACCGGGGAGCTGTTTTTT.

V is TRBV7-9 and J is TRBJ2-2, with D unclear. Trimming took 4 bases from V and 4 from J, leaving 16 bases between them. The CDR3 is 16 amino acids. CDR1 is SEHNR, CDR2 FQNEAQ, per germline (reference sequence). This CDR3 is CASSSLAPQITGELFF. DNA for the CDR3: TGTGCCAGCAGCTCCTTAGCCCCCCAGATCACCGGGGAGCTGTTTTTT.

This clonotype was observed a handful of times. The V and J genes are TRBV15 and TRBJ1-3, with D maybe TRBD1 (5 bases). Trimming stripped 6 bases from V and 1 base from J, with 16 bases between. CDR1 and CDR2 from the germline V gene are LNHNV and YYDKDF (reference sequence). CDR3 length equals 16 residues. The CDR3 here is CATSRSQGPSGNTIYF. CDR3 nucleotide sequence: TGTGCCACCAGTAGGAGCCAGGGTCCGTCTGGAAACACCATATATTTT. Full variable domain (remainder filled in from reference TRBV15 and TRBJ1-3): DAMVIQNPRYQVTQFGKPVTLSCSQTLNHNVMYWYQQKSSQAPKLLFHYYDKDFNNEADTPDNFQSRRPNTSFCFLDIRSPGLGDTAMYLCATSRSQGPSGNTIYFGEGSWLTVV.

The sample holds many counts of this clonotype. The genes are TRBV5-1 and TRBJ2-7; TRBD2 is a possible D gene (5 bases). Germline V gene lookup returns CDR1 SGHRS and CDR2 YFSETQ. CDR3 length equals 14 residues. V shed 7 bases and J shed 0 bases, with 14 bases lying between them. This CDR3 is CASHREESSYEQYF. CDR3 sequence (DNA): TGCGCCAGCCACCGGGAAGAATCCTCCTACGAGCAGTACTTC. The variable domain in full, completed from reference TRBV5-1 and TRBJ2-7, reads KAGVTQTPRYLIKTRGQQVTLSCSPISGHRSVSWYQQTPGQGLQFLFEYFSETQRNKGNFPGRFSGRQFSNSRSEMNVSTLELGDSALYLCASHREESSYEQYFGPGTRLTVT.

At least ten counts were recorded for this clonotype. The rearrangement joins TRBV28 to TRBJ1-5; D gene ambiguous. V gave up 6 bases and J gave up 6 bases, with 6 bases separating them. CDR1 is MDHEN, CDR2 SYDVKM, per germline. The CDR3 has 11 residues. The CDR3 loop reads CASSWGQPQHF. The CDR3 DNA is TGTGCCAGCAGCTGGGGTCAGCCCCAGCATTTT.

There are many counts of this clonotype. CDR3 in amino acids: CASSQSQVDNQPQHF. Written as DNA, the CDR3 is TGCGCCAGCAGTCAGTCCCAGGTTGACAATCAGCCCCAGCATTTT. This sequence joins TRBV4-1 and TRBJ1-5; D unresolved. The V gene's germline CDR1 is MGHRA and CDR2 YSYEKL. V was clipped by 6 bases and J by 3 bases, with 15 bases between them. The CDR3 runs to 15 residues.